Following are 14 T cell receptor beta chains from one sample sequenced in a study of blood T cell repertoires in COVID-19. The method was immunoSEQ multiplex PCR; TCRdb's version includes in-frame clones alone and lacks a portion of them. In the table there are some 300,000 clones, nearly 90% of which are singletons. Sequenced sample: PBMCs or T cells enriched from blood (not recorded which). The receptors shown here come from a woman between 45 and 60 years old who had been exposed to COVID-19.

This clone has a handful of counts. The chain has TRBV10-3 and TRBJ2-7; perhaps TRBD1 as D (5 bases). Germline CDR1 is ENHRY and CDR2 is SYGVKD. The V and J ends lost 5 bases and 0 bases respectively, with 11 bases between them. The CDR3 covers 14 residues. The CDR3 DNA follows: TGTGCCATCAGTTTGGACAAGAGCTCCTACGAGCAGTACTTC. Protein sequence: CAISLDKSSYEQYF.

In the case of this clone: The junction differs from germline at one of its ends, possibly a read error. V gene TRBV5-4 combines with J gene TRBJ2-1; 11 bases are shared with TRBD2. CDR1 SGHNT and CDR2 YYREEE come from the germline V gene (reference sequence). The CDR3 runs 18 residues. The CDR3 region is CASTLGGGLAGGLNEQFF. The CDR3 coding sequence is TGTGCCAGCACCTTGGGGGGCGGGCTAGCGGGGGGATTAAATGAGCAGTTCTTC.

CDR3 coding DNA: TGTGCCAGCAGACGGACTAGCGGGAGCCCCGCAGGCTCCTACAATGAGCAGTTCTTC. Its protein is CASRRTSGSPAGSYNEQFF. The genes are TRBV27 and TRBJ2-1; 13 nucleotides align to TRBD2. CDR3 length equals 19 residues. Trimming at V came to 6 bases and at J to 0 bases, leaving 11 bases not matched to a gene. Germline CDR1 MNHEY, CDR2 SMNVEV (reference sequence).

V usage is TRBV4-1 and J usage is TRBJ2-2; 12 bases line up with TRBD1. The V gene end was trimmed by 3 bases and the J gene end by 3 bases; junction bases not matched to a gene: 8. The CDR3 runs to 18 residues. Germline CDR1 and CDR2: MGHRA and YSYEKL. The CDR3 nucleotides read TGCGCCAGCAGCCAGGGGACAGGGGGCTCCTCCCACACCGGGGAGCTGTTTTTT. Protein product: CASSQGTGGSSHTGELFF.

The chain has TRBV15 and TRBJ1-5, with TRBD1 matching over 7 bases. Germline CDR1 reads LNHNV; CDR2 reads YYDKDF (reference sequence). This CDR3 is built from 13 residues. The junction had 0 bases not matched to a gene; V was cut back by 6 bases and J by 1 base. For the CDR3, the DNA is TGTGCCACCAGGGGACAGAGCAATCAGCCCCAGCATTTT. Protein: CATRGQSNQPQHF. Supplemented by reference TRBV15 and TRBJ1-5, the full variable domain reads DAMVIQNPRYQVTQFGKPVTLSCSQTLNHNVMYWYQQKSSQAPKLLFHYYDKDFNNEADTPDNFQSRRPNTSFCFLDIRSPGLGDTAMYLCATRGQSNQPQHFGDGTRLSIL.

The gene calls are TRBV21-1 and TRBJ2-7; the tabulated D call, TRBD2, remains unverified against the DNA. TRBV21-1 is designated a pseudogene. The CDR3 consists of 15 residues. CDR3 in amino acids: CASSKGSEEAYEQYF. Written as DNA, the CDR3 is TGTGCCAGCAGCAAGGGATCTGAGGAGGCCTACGAGCAGTACTTC.

The rearrangement joins TRBV24-1 to TRBJ2-2, with TRBD1 matching 11 bases. This CDR3 spans 16 amino acids. V lost 3 bases to trimming and J lost 5 bases; unmatched junction nucleotides: 4. CDR1 is KGHDR and CDR2 is SFDVKD in the germline V gene. The DNA for the CDR3 is TGTGCCACCAGTGATACGAGGGACAGGGGGACCGGGGAGCTGTTTTTT. This sequence encodes CATSDTRDRGTGELFF.

The gene calls are TRBV5-1 and TRBJ2-7; possibly TRBD1 for D (6 bases). CDR3 length: 17 residues. Trimming left V 0 bases short and J 2 bases short, with 18 bases between. The germline V gene has CDR1 SGHRS and CDR2 YFSETQ. CDR3 sequence reads: CASSLASWTEKTYEQYF. CDR3 sequence (DNA): TGCGCCAGCAGCTTGGCTTCTTGGACAGAAAAGACCTACGAGCAGTACTTC.

This clone was counted only a few times. The V and J genes are TRBV19 and TRBJ1-3; perhaps TRBD1 as D (5 bases). Germline CDR1 is LNHDA and CDR2 is SQIVND (reference sequence). There are 14 residues in the CDR3. V lost 3 bases and J lost 2, with 8 bases in between. The CDR3 loop reads CASSIDSTGNTIYF. In DNA form, the CDR3 reads TGTGCCAGTAGTATCGACAGTACTGGAAACACCATATATTTT.

The J gene is TRBJ2-7, the V gene TRBV28; the D gene is possibly TRBD1 (6 bases). The CDR3 loop spans 14 amino acids. Germline CDR1 MDHEN, CDR2 SYDVKM. Trimming stripped 4 bases from V and 4 bases from J, with 14 bases between. CDR3 in DNA: TGTGCCAGCAGTTCGGAACAGGGTTGGTACGAGCAGTACTTC. Translating gives CASSSEQGWYEQYF.

The genes are TRBV21-1 and TRBJ1-1. TRBV21-1 is a listed pseudogene. This CDR3 has 15 residues. The CDR3 spells CASIDRTYRSTEAFF. As DNA, the CDR3 is TGTGCCAGCATCGACCGAACTTATAGGAGCACTGAAGCTTTCTTT.

J is TRBJ1-5 and V is TRBV6-5; unclear D gene. Between the trimmed V and J ends, which lost 8 bases and 4 bases, there was a span of 12 bases. Per germline, CDR1 MNHEY and CDR2 SVGAGI. The CDR3 contains 13 residues. CDR3 DNA sequence: TGTGCCAGCGCCAGCGATCGAAATCAGCCCCAGCATTTT. The encoded protein is CASASDRNQPQHF.

The V and J genes are TRBV5-5 and TRBJ1-3, with 7 bases aligning to TRBD1. This CDR3 is 16 amino acids long. Germline assignment: CDR1 SGHKS and CDR2 YYEKEE (reference sequence). V shed 4 bases and J 0 bases; nucleotides not matched to a gene: 7. CDR3 sequence reads: CASSPGQRASGNTIYF. CDR3 coding DNA: TGTGCCAGCAGCCCGGGACAGCGTGCCTCTGGAAACACCATATATTTT.

The gene calls are TRBV25-1 and TRBJ2-7, with 8 positions matching TRBD1. This CDR3 is 16 amino acids long. Trimming cost V 3 bases and J 1 base; bases outside gene matches: 8. Germline CDR1 MGHDK, CDR2 SYGVNS. As DNA, the CDR3 is TGTGCCAGCAGTGACCCACGACAGGGGAATTCCTACGAGCAGTACTTC. It translates to CASSDPRQGNSYEQYF.